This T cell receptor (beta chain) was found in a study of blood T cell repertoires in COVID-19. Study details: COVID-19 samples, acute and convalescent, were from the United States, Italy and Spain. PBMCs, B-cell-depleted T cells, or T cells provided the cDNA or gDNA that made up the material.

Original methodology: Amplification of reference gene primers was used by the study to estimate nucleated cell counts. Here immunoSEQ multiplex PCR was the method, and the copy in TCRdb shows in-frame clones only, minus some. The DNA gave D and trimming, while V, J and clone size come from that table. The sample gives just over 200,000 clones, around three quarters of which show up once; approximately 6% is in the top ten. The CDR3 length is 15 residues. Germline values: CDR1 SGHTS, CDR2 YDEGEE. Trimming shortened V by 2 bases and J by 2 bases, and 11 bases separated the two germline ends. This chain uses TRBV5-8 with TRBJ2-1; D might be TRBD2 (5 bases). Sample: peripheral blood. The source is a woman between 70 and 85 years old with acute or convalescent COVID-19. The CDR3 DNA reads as TGTGCCAGCAGCTTTGAGGGAGAAACCTACAATGAGCAGTTCTTC. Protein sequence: CASSFEGETYNEQFF.